This TCR beta chain is drawn from a study of graft-versus-host responses after intestinal transplantation. Overall study: Among the recipients, transplants were multivisceral, liver-intestinal, or isolated intestinal. Uniformly, recipients were administered anti-thymocyte globulin induction with subsequent tacrolimus and steroids for 2 to 3 years.

Comments on this clone: Its antigen is not identified.

CDR3 length equals 14 residues. Germline V gene data show CDR1 as LNHDA and CDR2 as SQIVND (reference sequence). V shed 8 bases and J 7 bases; nucleotides not matched to a gene: 10. Overall study results and limits: After transplant, early declines in HvG clones were associated with peak levels of circulating GvH clones. There were GvH clones found in recipient marrow, and some of them appeared first in ileum or blood.

The table came from immunoSEQ multiplex PCR; TCRdb's copy has only in-frame clones and leaves some out. The sample has 86,000 or so clones; just over 90% are singletons. The sequenced sample was unstimulated CD8+ T cells sorted from spleen or lymph node cells, obtained before intestinal transplant. The source of this sequence is a human donor who received an intestinal transplant. This sequence joins TRBV19 and TRBJ2-3, with TRBD2 matching over 9 bases. CDR3 protein: CASRWSGGLYTQYF. DNA of the CDR3: TGTGCCAGTCGATGGAGCGGGGGGCTATATACGCAGTATTTT.